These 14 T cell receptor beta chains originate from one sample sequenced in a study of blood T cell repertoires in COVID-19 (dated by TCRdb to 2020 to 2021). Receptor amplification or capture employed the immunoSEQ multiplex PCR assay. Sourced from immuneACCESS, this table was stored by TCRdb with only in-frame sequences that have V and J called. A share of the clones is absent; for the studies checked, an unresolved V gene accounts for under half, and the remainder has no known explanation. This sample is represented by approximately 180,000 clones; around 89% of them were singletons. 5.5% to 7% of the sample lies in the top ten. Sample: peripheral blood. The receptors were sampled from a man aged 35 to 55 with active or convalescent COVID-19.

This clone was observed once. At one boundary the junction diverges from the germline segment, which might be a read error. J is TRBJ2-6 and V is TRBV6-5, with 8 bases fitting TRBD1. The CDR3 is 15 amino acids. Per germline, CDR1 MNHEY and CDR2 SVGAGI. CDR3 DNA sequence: TGTGCCAGCAGTTACTCCCAGACAGGGGCCTACGTCCTGACTTTC. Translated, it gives CASSYSQTGAYVLTF.

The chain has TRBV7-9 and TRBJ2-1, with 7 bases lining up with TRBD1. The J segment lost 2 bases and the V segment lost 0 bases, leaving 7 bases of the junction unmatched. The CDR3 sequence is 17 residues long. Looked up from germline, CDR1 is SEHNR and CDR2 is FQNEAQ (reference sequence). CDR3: CASSLATGQTPYNEQFF. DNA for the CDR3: TGTGCCAGCAGCTTAGCGACAGGGCAGACCCCCTACAATGAGCAGTTCTTC.

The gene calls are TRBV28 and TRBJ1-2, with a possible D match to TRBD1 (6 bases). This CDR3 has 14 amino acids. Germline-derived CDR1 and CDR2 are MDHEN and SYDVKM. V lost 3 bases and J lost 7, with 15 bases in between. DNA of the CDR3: TGTGCCAGCAGTTTCCCGGGGGGCGAAGGTGGCTACACCTTC. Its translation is CASSFPGGEGGYTF.

This CDR3 is CASSGGGTLGYGYTF. CDR3 nucleotides: TGTGCCAGCAGTGGGGGGGGGACATTGGGCTATGGCTACACCTTC. V and J are TRBV27 and TRBJ1-2, with D maybe TRBD1 (6 bases). Trimming took off 5 bases at V and 4 bases at J, with 17 bases between the two ends. The CDR3 totals 15 residues. Germline CDR1 MNHEY, CDR2 SMNVEV (reference sequence).

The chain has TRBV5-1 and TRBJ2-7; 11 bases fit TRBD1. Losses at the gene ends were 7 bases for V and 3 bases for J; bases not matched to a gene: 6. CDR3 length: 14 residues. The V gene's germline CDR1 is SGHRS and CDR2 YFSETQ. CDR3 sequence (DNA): TGCGCCAGCGCCGGGACAGGGGGAAGCTACGAGCAGTACTTC. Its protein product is CASAGTGGSYEQYF.

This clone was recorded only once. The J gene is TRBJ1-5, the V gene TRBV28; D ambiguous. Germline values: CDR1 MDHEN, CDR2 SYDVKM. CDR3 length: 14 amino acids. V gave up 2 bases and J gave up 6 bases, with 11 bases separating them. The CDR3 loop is CASSLTQSGQPQHF. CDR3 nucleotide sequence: TGTGCCAGCAGTTTAACACAATCGGGTCAGCCCCAGCATTTT.

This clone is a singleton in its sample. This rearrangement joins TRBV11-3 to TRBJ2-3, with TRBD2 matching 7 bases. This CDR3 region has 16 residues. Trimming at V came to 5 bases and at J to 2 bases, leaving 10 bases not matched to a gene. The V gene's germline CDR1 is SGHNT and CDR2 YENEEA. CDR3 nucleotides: TGTGCCAGCAGCGTTGCCCTGGGGGGGTCCACAGATACGCAGTATTTT. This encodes CASSVALGGSTDTQYF.

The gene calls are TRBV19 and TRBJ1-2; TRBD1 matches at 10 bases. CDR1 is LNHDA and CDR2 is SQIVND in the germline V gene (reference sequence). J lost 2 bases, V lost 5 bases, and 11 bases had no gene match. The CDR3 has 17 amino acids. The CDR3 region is CASSLFGTGASNYGYTF. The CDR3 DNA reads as TGTGCCAGTAGTTTATTCGGGACAGGGGCTTCCAACTATGGCTACACCTTC.

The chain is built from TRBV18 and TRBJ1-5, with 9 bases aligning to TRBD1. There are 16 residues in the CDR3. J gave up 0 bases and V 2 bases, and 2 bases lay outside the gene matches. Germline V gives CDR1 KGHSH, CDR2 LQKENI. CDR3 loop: CASSPTGGFSNQPQHF. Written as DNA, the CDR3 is TGTGCCAGCTCACCAACAGGGGGCTTTAGCAATCAGCCCCAGCATTTT.

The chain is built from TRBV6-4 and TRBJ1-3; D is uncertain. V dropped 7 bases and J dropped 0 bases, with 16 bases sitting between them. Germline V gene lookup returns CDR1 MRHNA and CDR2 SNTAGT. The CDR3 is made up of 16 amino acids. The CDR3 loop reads CASMTYRRFSGNTIYF. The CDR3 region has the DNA TGTGCCAGCATGACATACCGAAGATTCTCTGGAAACACCATATATTTT.

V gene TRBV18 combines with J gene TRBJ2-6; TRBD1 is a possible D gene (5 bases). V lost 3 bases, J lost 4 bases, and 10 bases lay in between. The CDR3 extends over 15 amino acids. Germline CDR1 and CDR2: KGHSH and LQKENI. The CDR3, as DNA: TGTGCCAGCTCACCGCAGGGATCCGGGGCCAACGTCCTGACTTTC. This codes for CASSPQGSGANVLTF.

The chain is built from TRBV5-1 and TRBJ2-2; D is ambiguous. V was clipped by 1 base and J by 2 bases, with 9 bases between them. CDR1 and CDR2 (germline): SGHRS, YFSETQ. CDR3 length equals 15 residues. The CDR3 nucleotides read TGCGCCAGCAGCTTGAGTCAGAAAAACACCGGGGAGCTGTTTTTT. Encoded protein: CASSLSQKNTGELFF.

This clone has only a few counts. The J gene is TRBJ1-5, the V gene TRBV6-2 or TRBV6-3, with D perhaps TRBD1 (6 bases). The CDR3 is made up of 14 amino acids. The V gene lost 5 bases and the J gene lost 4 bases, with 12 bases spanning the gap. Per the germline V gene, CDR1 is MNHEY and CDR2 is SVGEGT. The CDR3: CASSMTGQNQPQHF. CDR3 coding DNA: TGTGCCAGCAGTATGACAGGCCAGAATCAGCCCCAGCATTTT.

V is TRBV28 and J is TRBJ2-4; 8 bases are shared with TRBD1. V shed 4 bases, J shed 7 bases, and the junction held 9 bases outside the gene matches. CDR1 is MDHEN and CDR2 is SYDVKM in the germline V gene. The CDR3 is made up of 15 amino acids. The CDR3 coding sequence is TGTGCCAGCAGTTCAACCACAGGGGGAAGGAACATTCAGTACTTC. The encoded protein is CASSSTTGGRNIQYF.